Listed below are T cell receptor beta chains from one sample, sequenced in a study of T-cell memory formation after mild COVID-19. MiXCR, run by TCRdb on the 5' RACE reads, gives a single entry per CDR3 protein. The sample carries hundreds of thousands of distinct CDR3 sequences, roughly 13% recorded once. Material: PBMCs or a T cell subset sorted from them (not recorded which). All receptors derive from a man between 18 and 35 years old who had mild COVID-19 (a few samples of this study predate the infection). Cell type and time point are not known. Both conserved end residues are part of each CDR3. D genes are given only for firm matches. The size entry is marked missing in some rows and otherwise reads once, few, many or a size class.

D: NA; J: TRBJ1-1; V: TRBV2; size: NA; length: 13; CDR3: CASRSILNTEAFF; DNA: TGTGCCAGCAGATCGATCCTTAACACTGAAGCTTTCTTT
D: TRBD1; J: TRBJ1-4; V: TRBV7-9; size: few; length: 15; CDR3: CASSSPGQGIEKLFF; DNA: TGTGCCAGCAGCTCGCCGGGACAGGGGATCGAAAAACTGTTTTTT
D: NA; J: TRBJ2-3; V: TRBV5-6; size: NA; length: 13; CDR3: CASSLEVTDTQYF; DNA: TGTGCCAGCAGCTTGGAGGTGACGGATACGCAGTATTTT
D: NA; J: TRBJ2-3; V: TRBV7-2; size: NA; length: 14; CDR3: CASSLEVGRNTQYF; DNA: TGTGCCAGCAGCTTAGAGGTGGGACGGAATACGCAGTATTTT
D: NA; J: TRBJ1-5; V: TRBV18; size: NA; length: 15; CDR3: CASSPRGSMSQPQHF; DNA: TGTGCCAGCTCACCTCGAGGGTCCATGAGCCAGCCCCAGCATTTT
D: NA; J: TRBJ1-5; V: TRBV5-4; size: few; length: 13; CDR3: CASSSDQNQPQHF; DNA: TGTGCCAGCAGCTCGGATCAAAATCAGCCCCAGCATTTT
D: TRBD2; J: TRBJ2-7; V: TRBV9; size: NA; length: 15; CDR3: CASSVATSGAYEQYF; DNA: TGTGCCAGCAGCGTAGCAACTAGCGGGGCCTACGAGCAGTACTTC
D: NA; J: TRBJ2-3; V: TRBV5-1; size: many; length: 14; CDR3: CASSEDISTDTQYF; DNA: TGCGCCAGCAGCGAGGACATTAGCACAGATACGCAGTATTTT
D: NA; J: TRBJ1-1; V: TRBV4-1; size: many; length: 14; CDR3: CASSQQTLPTEAFF; DNA: TGCGCCAGCAGCCAACAAACCCTCCCGACTGAAGCTTTCTTT
D: TRBD2; J: TRBJ2-3; V: TRBV4-2; size: NA; length: 17; CDR3: CASSQDLLAGGTHTQYF; DNA: TGTGCCAGCAGCCAAGATCTACTAGCGGGGGGAACGCATACGCAGTATTTT
D: NA; J: TRBJ2-5; V: TRBV6-1; size: many; length: 11; CDR3: CASRRGETQYF; DNA: TGTGCCAGCAGGAGGGGAGAGACCCAGTACTTC
D: NA; J: TRBJ2-1; V: TRBV2; size: few; length: 15; CDR3: CASTSGGSSYNEQFF; DNA: TGTGCCAGCACCTCAGGGGGGAGCTCCTACAATGAGCAGTTCTTC
D: TRBD2; J: TRBJ2-7; V: TRBV3-1; size: few; length: 15; CDR3: CASSPGLAGIHEQYF; DNA: TGTGCCAGCAGCCCCGGACTAGCGGGGATCCACGAGCAGTACTTC
D: NA; J: TRBJ1-2; V: TRBV12-3/TRBV12-4; size: few; length: 15; CDR3: CASSARTAQNYGYTF; DNA: TGTGCCAGCAGTGCGAGGACAGCCCAGAACTATGGCTACACCTTC
D: TRBD1; J: TRBJ1-5; V: TRBV7-9; size: NA; length: 15; CDR3: CASSPGQRGGQPQHF; DNA: TGTGCCAGCAGCCCGGGACAGCGAGGTGGTCAGCCCCAGCATTTT
D: NA; J: TRBJ2-7; V: TRBV7-6; size: many; length: 12; CDR3: CASSLAGVEQYF; DNA: TGTGCCAGCAGCTTAGCAGGGGTCGAGCAGTACTTC
D: TRBD1; J: TRBJ1-2; V: TRBV6-5; size: few; length: 15; CDR3: CASSYSSRGPYGYTF; DNA: TGTGCCAGCAGTTACTCGAGCAGGGGGCCATATGGCTACACCTTC
D: NA; J: TRBJ1-5; V: TRBV7-8; size: few; length: 14; CDR3: CASSLEWALGPQHF; DNA: TGTGCCAGCAGCTTAGAATGGGCATTAGGGCCCCAGCATTTT
D: NA; J: TRBJ2-2; V: TRBV28; size: few; length: 15; CDR3: CASGGAEENTGELFF; DNA: TGTGCCAGCGGCGGGGCAGAAGAGAACACCGGGGAGCTGTTTTTT
D: NA; J: TRBJ1-4; V: TRBV12-3/TRBV12-4; size: few; length: 12; CDR3: CASSFNSEKLFF; DNA: TGTGCCAGCAGTTTTAACAGTGAAAAACTGTTTTTT
D: NA; J: TRBJ1-6; V: TRBV6-5; size: few; length: 15; CDR3: CASSSGVPGGSPLHF; DNA: TGTGCCAGCAGTTCCGGGGTCCCTGGAGGTTCACCCCTCCACTTT
D: TRBD2; J: TRBJ2-7; V: TRBV15; size: NA; length: 14; CDR3: CATSTSGVGYEQYF; DNA: TGTGCCACCAGCACCAGCGGGGTGGGTTACGAGCAGTACTTC
D: NA; J: TRBJ2-7; V: TRBV7-2; size: NA; length: 15; CDR3: CASSPRGRAAYEQYF; DNA: TGTGCCAGCAGCCCGCGGGGACGAGCGGCCTACGAGCAGTACTTC
D: NA; J: TRBJ2-5; V: TRBV27; size: few; length: 13; CDR3: CASSPPARETQYF; DNA: TGTGCCAGCAGCCCCCCCGCGCGTGAGACCCAGTACTTC
D: NA; J: TRBJ2-7; V: TRBV19; size: NA; length: 15; CDR3: CASSIDVQSSYEQYF; DNA: TGTGCCAGTAGTATAGATGTCCAGAGCTCCTACGAGCAGTACTTC
D: NA; J: TRBJ2-4; V: TRBV7-2; size: many; length: 13; CDR3: CASTEGVGNIQYF; DNA: TGTGCCAGCACCGAGGGGGTGGGAAACATTCAGTACTTC
D: NA; J: TRBJ2-5; V: TRBV6-5; size: few; length: 14; CDR3: CASSYSGTLETQYF; DNA: TGTGCCAGCAGTTACTCGGGGACCCTAGAGACCCAGTACTTC
D: NA; J: TRBJ2-1; V: TRBV4-3; size: many; length: 17; CDR3: CASSQEFEAFYYNEQFF; DNA: TGCGCCAGCAGCCAAGAATTCGAAGCCTTCTACTACAATGAGCAGTTCTTC
D: NA; J: TRBJ2-1; V: TRBV6-2/TRBV6-3; size: NA; length: 17; CDR3: CASSYSRSFGSYNEQFF; DNA: TGTGCCAGCAGTTACTCGAGATCTTTTGGCTCCTACAATGAGCAGTTCTTC
D: TRBD2; J: TRBJ2-5; V: TRBV18; size: few; length: 15; CDR3: CASSRAIAGQETQYF; DNA: TGTGCCAGCTCACGGGCTATAGCGGGGCAAGAGACCCAGTACTTC
D: NA; J: TRBJ2-3; V: TRBV14; size: NA; length: 17; CDR3: CASSQGSNWLLGDTQYF; DNA: TGTGCCAGCAGCCAAGGTAGTAACTGGCTTCTGGGGGATACGCAGTATTTT
D: NA; J: TRBJ1-1; V: TRBV19; size: NA; length: 14; CDR3: CASSISLMNTEAFF; DNA: TGTGCCAGTAGTATATCTCTCATGAACACTGAAGCTTTCTTT
D: NA; J: TRBJ2-3; V: TRBV7-2; size: NA; length: 15; CDR3: CASSLALGGVDTQYF; DNA: TGTGCCAGCAGCTTAGCGCTGGGTGGGGTCGATACGCAGTATTTT
D: NA; J: TRBJ1-4; V: TRBV6-5; size: NA; length: 16; CDR3: CASSYSTAAGNEKLFF; DNA: TGTGCCAGCAGTTACTCGACGGCTGCTGGTAATGAAAAACTGTTTTTT
D: NA; J: TRBJ1-1; V: TRBV4-2; size: few; length: 13; CDR3: CASGRGENTEAFF; DNA: TGTGCCAGCGGGCGGGGGGAGAACACTGAAGCTTTCTTT
D: TRBD1; J: TRBJ2-7; V: TRBV7-7; size: NA; length: 13; CDR3: CASSRDRAHEQYF; DNA: TGTGCCAGCAGCCGCGACAGGGCCCACGAGCAGTACTTC
D: NA; J: TRBJ2-3; V: TRBV7-6; size: many; length: 13; CDR3: CASSVLTTGTQYF; DNA: TGTGCCAGCAGCGTCTTAACTACGGGTACGCAGTATTTT
D: NA; J: TRBJ1-5; V: TRBV5-1; size: NA; length: 14; CDR3: CASSPGTAHQPQHF; DNA: TGCGCCAGCAGCCCGGGGACGGCCCATCAGCCCCAGCATTTT
D: NA; J: TRBJ1-4; V: TRBV6-1; size: NA; length: 12; CDR3: CASSEALLELFF; DNA: TGTGCCAGCAGTGAAGCGCTTCTGGAACTGTTTTTT
D: NA; J: TRBJ2-3; V: TRBV10-3; size: NA; length: 12; CDR3: CAIKTVADTQYF; DNA: TGTGCCATAAAGACGGTTGCAGATACGCAGTATTTT
D: TRBD2; J: TRBJ2-3; V: TRBV30; size: NA; length: 16; CDR3: CALHRPERGVTDTQYF; DNA: TGTGCCCTCCACCGTCCCGAGCGGGGGGTCACAGATACGCAGTATTTT
D: TRBD1; J: TRBJ2-1; V: TRBV7-2; size: few; length: 14; CDR3: CASSFGQVGAEQFF; DNA: TGTGCCAGCAGCTTCGGACAGGTGGGCGCTGAGCAGTTCTTC
D: NA; J: TRBJ1-2; V: TRBV5-5; size: NA; length: 13; CDR3: CASSDALGGGYTF; DNA: TGTGCCAGCAGCGACGCACTGGGGGGTGGCTACACCTTC
D: NA; J: TRBJ2-1; V: TRBV12-3/TRBV12-4; size: many; length: 15; CDR3: CASSLVMDSYNEQFF; DNA: TGTGCCAGCAGTTTAGTGATGGACTCCTACAATGAGCAGTTCTTC
D: NA; J: TRBJ2-1; V: TRBV20-1; size: few; length: 14; CDR3: CSVLRQSSYNEQFF; DNA: TGCAGTGTCCTCAGACAAAGCTCCTACAATGAGCAGTTCTTC
D: TRBD1; J: TRBJ1-1; V: TRBV3-1; size: once; length: 13; CDR3: CASRGQAHTEAFF; DNA: TGTGCCAGCCGCGGACAGGCGCACACTGAAGCTTTCTTT
D: NA; J: TRBJ1-2; V: TRBV7-2; size: NA; length: 18; CDR3: CASSLVGLGGLKSFGYTF; DNA: TGTGCCAGCAGCTTAGTGGGGCTTGGCGGCCTTAAAAGCTTTGGCTACACCTTC
D: TRBD2; J: TRBJ2-1; V: TRBV3-1; size: NA; length: 17; CDR3: CASSQATSVSSYNEQFF; DNA: TGTGCCAGCAGCCAGGCTACTAGCGTCAGCTCCTACAATGAGCAGTTCTTC
D: NA; J: TRBJ2-6; V: TRBV6-5; size: NA; length: 17; CDR3: CASRPTGTPSGANVLTF; DNA: TGTGCCAGCAGACCGACAGGTACGCCCTCTGGGGCCAACGTCCTGACTTTC
D: TRBD2; J: TRBJ2-1; V: TRBV6-2/TRBV6-3; size: NA; length: 17; CDR3: CASSRLAGGRYYNEQFF; DNA: TGTGCCAGCAGTCGACTAGCGGGGGGCCGATATTACAATGAGCAGTTCTTC
D: NA; J: TRBJ1-4; V: TRBV7-2; size: NA; length: 15; CDR3: CASSGMGGRSEKLFF; DNA: TGTGCCAGCAGCGGTATGGGGGGTCGTAGTGAAAAACTGTTTTTT
D: NA; J: TRBJ2-1; V: TRBV25-1; size: NA; length: 13; CDR3: CASSGPVGNEQFF; DNA: TGTGCCAGCAGCGGGCCAGTAGGAAATGAGCAGTTCTTC